This passage covers 28 T cell receptor beta chains from one sample sequenced in a study of cytomegalovirus exposure and HLA in healthy donors. Primers: 60 Vbeta forward and 13 Jbeta reverse. Profiling relied on immunoSEQ multiplex PCR, and the TCRdb table lists in-frame clones only, not all of them. This repertoire includes 130,000 or so clones. Sequencing was done on a sample of PBMCs. The source is a woman aged 18-29 years in good health and CMV-seronegative.

The J gene is TRBJ2-7, the V gene TRBV7-6; 7 nucleotides line up with TRBD2. The CDR3 consists of 14 residues. Per germline, CDR1 SGHVS and CDR2 FNYEAQ. Trimming took 6 bases from V and 3 from J; bases not matched to a gene: 8. DNA of the CDR3: TGTGCCAGCAGTCAAGCGGGAAGTCGCTACGAGCAGTACTTC. Protein product: CASSQAGSRYEQYF.

The CDR3 protein is CASRQGSFSTDTQYF. The DNA of the CDR3 is TGTGCCAGCCGACAGGGTTCGTTTAGCACAGATACGCAGTATTTT. V and J are TRBV11-3 and TRBJ2-3; 7 nucleotides line up with TRBD1. The CDR3 has 15 amino acids. J was trimmed by 0 bases and V by 8 bases; bases with no gene match: 8. Germline CDR1 reads SGHNT; CDR2 reads YENEEA.

This sequence joins TRBV10-1 and TRBJ2-1, with a weak D call TRBD2 (5 bases). Germline CDR1 and CDR2: WNHNN and SYGVQD (reference sequence). There are 15 residues in the CDR3. V was cut by 6 bases and J by 3 bases, with 15 bases left in between. CDR3 region: CASSDQNGIYNEQFF. In DNA form, the CDR3 reads TGCGCCAGCAGCGACCAAAACGGGATCTACAATGAGCAGTTCTTC.

This chain uses TRBV9 with TRBJ2-3; D possibly corresponds to TRBD2 (6 bases). The CDR3 contains 14 residues. V lost 0 bases, J lost 2 bases, and 7 bases lay in between. Germline lookup yields CDR1 SGDLS and CDR2 YYNGEE. The CDR3 sequence is CASSVGGDTDTQYF. CDR3 coding DNA: TGTGCCAGCAGCGTAGGCGGGGACACAGATACGCAGTATTTT. The whole variable domain, filled in from reference TRBV9 and TRBJ2-3, reads DSGVTQTPKHLITATGQRVTLRCSPRSGDLSVYWYQQSLDQGLQFLIQYYNGEERAKGNILERFSAQQFPDLHSELNLSSLELGDSALYFCASSVGGDTDTQYFGPGTRLTVL.

This chain joins TRBV18 and TRBJ1-1; 7 bases map to TRBD1. J gave up 2 bases and V 2 bases, and 2 bases lay outside the gene matches. The CDR3 is 14 residues long. The V gene's germline CDR1 is KGHSH and CDR2 LQKENI. This chain's CDR3 is CASSPGTVNTEAFF. For the CDR3, the DNA is TGTGCCAGCTCACCAGGGACAGTTAACACTGAAGCTTTCTTT.

The rearrangement uses TRBV18 and TRBJ2-7, with D hard to call. Trimming shortened V by 5 bases and J by 0 bases, and 11 bases separated the two germline ends. The germline CDR1 and CDR2 sequences are KGHSH and LQKENI. The CDR3 runs to 14 residues. The CDR3 loop reads CASSVASSSYEQYF. The CDR3, as DNA: TGTGCCAGCTCAGTAGCATCTTCCTCCTACGAGCAGTACTTC.

The chain carries TRBV7-6 and TRBJ2-1, with TRBD2 matching over 8 bases. This CDR3 is 18 amino acids long. The germline V gene has CDR1 SGHVS and CDR2 FNYEAQ. The ends lost 3 bases at V and 0 bases at J; junction bases unmatched: 10. The CDR3 bases are TGTGCCAGCAGCTTCCAGACTTCTAGCGGGCTCTCCTACAATGAGCAGTTCTTC. Encoded protein: CASSFQTSSGLSYNEQFF.

This sequence joins TRBV5-5 and TRBJ2-7, with a tentative D call TRBD2 (6 bases). Trimming cost V 0 bases and J 3 bases, with 13 bases left between them. The CDR3 sequence is 15 residues long. Germline CDR1 is SGHKS and CDR2 is YYEKEE (reference sequence). The CDR3 sequence is CASSLVASEYYEQYF. In DNA, the CDR3 is TGTGCCAGCAGCTTGGTGGCTAGCGAATACTACGAGCAGTACTTC.

The CDR3 loop is CAWRKREGGDEQFF. As DNA, the CDR3 is TGTGCCTGGAGGAAGCGGGAGGGCGGAGATGAGCAGTTCTTC. The chain has TRBV30 and TRBJ2-1; TRBD2 matches at 10 bases. Germline lookup yields CDR1 GTSNPN and CDR2 SVGIG (reference sequence). V trimming: 3 bases; J trimming: 8 bases; junction bases outside the gene matches: 7. The CDR3 runs 14 residues. The full variable domain, its missing parts supplied by reference TRBV30 and TRBJ2-1, is SQTIHQWPATLVQPVGSPLSLECTVEGTSNPNLYWYRQAAGRGLQLLFYSVGIGQISSEVPQNLSASRPQDRQFILSSKKLLLSDSGFYLCAWRKREGGDEQFFGPGTRLTVL.

The rearrangement links TRBV19 to TRBJ1-5; TRBD1 matches at 7 bases. V gave up 5 bases and J gave up 3 bases; unmatched junction bases: 4. The germline V gene encodes CDR1 LNHDA and CDR2 SQIVND (reference sequence). The CDR3 spans 14 residues. This CDR3 is CASSLGQPNQPQHF. CDR3 nucleotide sequence: TGTGCCAGTAGTCTGGGACAGCCCAATCAGCCCCAGCATTTT.

The chain is built from TRBV4-1 and TRBJ1-2; TRBD1 might be the D (6 bases). Trimming cost V 2 bases and J 5 bases, with 15 bases left between them. This CDR3 region has 15 residues. Germline CDR1 MGHRA, CDR2 YSYEKL. CDR3 sequence reads: CASSQLTGVSYGYTF. DNA for the CDR3: TGCGCCAGCAGCCAACTGACAGGAGTAAGTTATGGCTACACCTTC.

Notes on this clone: Additional DNA sequences in this sample encode the identical CDR3. J is TRBJ1-1 and V is TRBV5-1; possible D gene TRBD1, 6 bases. From germline, CDR1 is SGHRS and CDR2 YFSETQ. The CDR3 totals 14 residues. V was cut by 4 bases and J by 2 bases, with 12 bases left in between. The CDR3 DNA reads as TGCGCCAGCAGCCGACGGACAGAAAACACTGAAGCTTTCTTT. This codes for CASSRRTENTEAFF.

The chain joins TRBV4-1 to TRBJ1-6, with D tentatively TRBD1 (6 bases). Germline V gives CDR1 MGHRA, CDR2 YSYEKL. There are 17 residues in the CDR3. Trimming pared 0 bases from V and 10 bases from J, leaving 19 bases between. CDR3 amino acids: CASSQDKGTGFTSPLHF. Here the CDR3 DNA reads TGCGCCAGCAGCCAAGATAAGGGCACAGGGTTCACCTCACCCCTCCACTTT.

This chain uses TRBV30 with TRBJ1-2; maybe TRBD1 (5 bases). V lost 5 bases to trimming and J lost 8 bases, with 12 bases between them. Germline lookup yields CDR1 GTSNPN and CDR2 SVGIG (reference sequence). This CDR3 has 11 amino acids. CDR3 region: CAWRQGLGYTF. The CDR3 coding sequence is TGTGCCTGGCGTCAGGGTCTGGGCTACACCTTC.

The CDR3 bases are TGTGCCAGCAGCTTAGCGGGGACTAGCGGGGGCTACGAGCAGTACTTC. Translated, it gives CASSLAGTSGGYEQYF. This chain connects TRBV7-2 to TRBJ2-7; TRBD2 matches at 14 bases. After removal of 0 bases from V and 3 bases from J, the junction contained 1 base not matched to a gene. Germline V gene sequence: CDR1 SGHTA, CDR2 FQGNSA. This CDR3 spans 16 amino acids.

This chain connects TRBV5-8 to TRBJ2-2; TRBD1 might be the D (6 bases). V dropped 2 bases and J dropped 3 bases, with 11 bases sitting between them. CDR1 is SGHTS, CDR2 YDEGEE, per germline. The CDR3 extends over 15 amino acids. CDR3 loop: CASSLSRGDTGELFF. The CDR3 bases are TGTGCCAGCAGCTTAAGCAGGGGTGACACCGGGGAGCTGTTTTTT.

This sequence joins TRBV11-2 and TRBJ2-7, with D possibly being TRBD1 (6 bases). CDR1 SGHAT and CDR2 FQNNGV come from the germline V gene. There are 16 residues in the CDR3. The V and J ends lost 5 bases and 3 bases respectively, with 20 bases between them. CDR3: CASSTSRTGSVYEQYF. The DNA for the CDR3 is TGTGCCAGCAGCACAAGTAGAACAGGGTCTGTCTACGAGCAGTACTTC.

The chain uses TRBV9 and TRBJ2-3; tentative D call: TRBD1 (6 bases). CDR1 and CDR2 from the germline V gene are SGDLS and YYNGEE. The CDR3 is 14 amino acids. V gave up 1 base and J gave up 2 bases, with 8 bases separating them. CDR3 DNA: TGTGCCAGCAGCGTATACAGGGTCACAGATACGCAGTATTTT. Residues: CASSVYRVTDTQYF.

This chain connects TRBV9 to TRBJ2-3; TRBD2 agrees at 9 bases. Unmatched junction bases numbered 10, after V lost 5 bases and J lost 3 bases. Germline CDR1 is SGDLS and CDR2 is YYNGEE. CDR3 length: 16 residues. CDR3 region: CASSRFGTSRTDTQYF. The CDR3 DNA reads as TGTGCCAGCAGTCGTTTCGGGACTAGCAGGACAGATACGCAGTATTTT.

The chain uses TRBV11-3 and TRBJ2-1; the match to TRBD2 covers 8 bases. CDR3 length equals 15 residues. The junction had 8 bases not matched to a gene; V was cut back by 0 bases and J by 10 bases. The germline V gene encodes CDR1 SGHNT and CDR2 YENEEA. CDR3 nucleotide sequence: TGTGCCAGCAGCTTAGAGTGGGCGGGAGGCCGAGAGCAGTTCTTC. This encodes CASSLEWAGGREQFF.

V and J are TRBV5-1 and TRBJ2-1; tentative D call: TRBD2 (5 bases). V was shortened by 0 bases and J by 5 bases, with 6 bases between the two germline ends. Germline assignment: CDR1 SGHRS and CDR2 YFSETQ. The CDR3 sequence is 13 residues long. In DNA form, the CDR3 reads TGCGCCAGCAGCTTGGCCGGGAACAATGAGCAGTTCTTC. The encoded protein is CASSLAGNNEQFF.

The rearrangement joins TRBV6-1 to TRBJ1-2, with D possibly TRBD1 on 5 matching bases. Trimming removed 4 bases at V and 4 bases at J, with 13 bases between. The CDR3 length is 14 residues. Per germline, CDR1 MNHNS and CDR2 SASEGT. The CDR3 coding sequence is TGTGCCAGCAGTGGTATGACAGTGAGCTATGGCTACACCTTC. This encodes CASSGMTVSYGYTF.

The gene calls are TRBV7-2 and TRBJ2-5; 8 bases map to TRBD1. Trimming removed 6 bases from V and 4 bases from J; junction bases left unmatched: 4. The CDR3 contains 13 residues. Per germline, CDR1 SGHTA and CDR2 FQGNSA. In nucleotides, the CDR3 is TGTGCCAGCAGAGGTGGACAGGGAGAGACCCAGTACTTC. Protein product: CASRGGQGETQYF.

The chain combines TRBV18 with TRBJ2-3, with TRBD2 matching 10 bases. J was trimmed by 4 bases and V by 3 bases; bases with no gene match: 22. Germline CDR1 and CDR2: KGHSH and LQKENI. This CDR3 region has 21 residues. CDR3 nucleotides: TGTGCCAGCTCACCTAGCTTAGCGGGAGGATCTATAAGCGGCGGCTCAGATACGCAGTATTTT. Protein product: CASSPSLAGGSISGGSDTQYF. The complete variable domain, with remaining parts taken from reference TRBV18 and TRBJ2-3, reads NAGVMQNPRHLVRRRGQEARLRCSPMKGHSHVYWYRQLPEEGLKFMVYLQKENIIDESGMPKERFSAEFPKEGPSILRIQQVVRGDSAAYFCASSPSLAGGSISGGSDTQYFGPGTRLTVL.

The rearrangement joins TRBV4-2 to TRBJ2-1, with D uncertain. The length of the CDR3 is 16 residues. Trimming cost V 4 bases and J 2 bases, with 15 bases left between them. The germline V gene encodes CDR1 LGHNA and CDR2 YNFKEQ. Here the CDR3 reads CASSPSEARTYNEQFF. CDR3 nucleotides: TGTGCCAGCAGCCCAAGTGAGGCTAGAACCTACAATGAGCAGTTCTTC.

The chain joins TRBV11-2 to TRBJ2-2; TRBD2 is a possible D gene (5 bases). The CDR3 loop spans 14 amino acids. The V gene's germline CDR1 is SGHAT and CDR2 FQNNGV. The ends were cut back, 2 bases at V and 5 bases at J, with 9 bases in the middle. DNA of the CDR3: TGTGCCAGCAGCTTAAGTCCGGGGACCGGGGAGCTGTTTTTT. Amino acids: CASSLSPGTGELFF. Together with reference TRBV11-2 and TRBJ2-2, the CDR3 gives the full variable domain: EAGVAQSPRYKIIEKRQSVAFWCNPISGHATLYWYQQILGQGPKLLIQFQNNGVVDDSQLPKDRFSAERLKGVDSTLKIQPAKLEDSAVYLCASSLSPGTGELFFGEGSRLTVL.

V and J are TRBV7-9 and TRBJ2-5; 7 nucleotides align to TRBD1. Germline V CDR1 and CDR2: SEHNR, FQNEAQ (reference sequence). CDR3 length equals 14 residues. J gave up 4 bases and V 5 bases, and 7 bases lay outside the gene matches. Here the CDR3 DNA reads TGTGCCAGCAGCCCTCGACAGGGCGGAGAGACCCAGTACTTC. It translates to CASSPRQGGETQYF. Filled out from reference TRBV7-9 and TRBJ2-5, the complete variable domain reads DTGVSQNPRHKITKRGQNVTFRCDPISEHNRLYWYRQTLGQGPEFLTYFQNEAQLEKSRLLSDRFSAERPKGSFSTLEIQRTEQGDSAMYLCASSPRQGGETQYFGPGTRLLVL.

The CDR3 DNA reads TGTGCCAGCAGTTTTGGGGCGTTCGGTGTTGGATCTGGAAACACCATATATTTT. This encodes CASSFGAFGVGSGNTIYF. V usage is TRBV28 and J usage is TRBJ1-3; TRBD1 is a possible D gene (5 bases). Per the germline V gene, CDR1 is MDHEN and CDR2 is SYDVKM. Trimming took 3 bases from V and 1 from J, leaving 19 bases between them. The length of the CDR3 is 18 residues.